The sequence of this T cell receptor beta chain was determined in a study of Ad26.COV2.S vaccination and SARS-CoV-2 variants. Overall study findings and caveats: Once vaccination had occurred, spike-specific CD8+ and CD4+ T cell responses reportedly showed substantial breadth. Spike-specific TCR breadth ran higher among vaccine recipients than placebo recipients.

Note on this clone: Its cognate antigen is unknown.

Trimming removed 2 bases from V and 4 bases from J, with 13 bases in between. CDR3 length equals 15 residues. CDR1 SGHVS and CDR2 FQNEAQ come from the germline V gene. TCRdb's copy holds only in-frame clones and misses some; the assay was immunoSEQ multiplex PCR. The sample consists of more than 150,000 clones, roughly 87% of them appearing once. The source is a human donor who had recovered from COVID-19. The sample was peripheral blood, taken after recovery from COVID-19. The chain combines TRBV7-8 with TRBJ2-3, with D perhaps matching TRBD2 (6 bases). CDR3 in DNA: TGTGCCAGCAGCTTATGGGAGGTGCATGCAGATACGCAGTATTTT. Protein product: CASSLWEVHADTQYF.